Below are 25 T cell receptor beta chains sequenced from a single sample in a study of blood T cell repertoires in COVID-19. Assay used: immunoSEQ multiplex PCR; TCRdb lists only in-frame clones, some missing. The sample carries 350,000 to 400,000 clones, around 91% recorded once. Sequenced sample: peripheral blood. The receptors come from a man younger than 35 with active or convalescent COVID-19.

The chain couples TRBV6-1 to TRBJ1-5, with D unresolved. CDR3 size: 14 residues. CDR1 and CDR2 (germline): MNHNS, SASEGT. Trimming cost V 0 bases and J 4 bases, with 7 bases left between them. The CDR3 loop reads CASSEARGNQPQHF. CDR3 DNA: TGTGCCAGCAGTGAAGCTCGGGGAAATCAGCCCCAGCATTTT.

The rearrangement uses TRBV12-3 or TRBV12-4 and TRBJ1-3; tentatively, D is TRBD1 (6 bases). The CDR3 runs 13 residues. Trimming left V 5 bases short and J 4 bases short, with 9 bases between. The CDR3 DNA is TGTGCCAGCAGTCGACAGGCAGGAAACACCATATATTTT. Translated: CASSRQAGNTIYF.

This chain joins TRBV7-9 and TRBJ2-2, with D perhaps TRBD1 (5 bases). V was trimmed by 5 bases and J by 6 bases, leaving 28 bases between them. Germline-derived CDR1 and CDR2 are SEHNR and FQNEAQ (reference sequence). The CDR3 length is 19 residues. This CDR3 is CASSQRSAGSSEEAGELFF. Written as DNA, the CDR3 is TGTGCCAGCAGCCAAAGGAGCGCAGGGTCAAGTGAAGAAGCCGGGGAGCTGTTTTTT.

This clone was seen only a few times. This CDR3 is also generated by other DNA sequences in the sample. This chain connects TRBV5-1 to TRBJ2-1; 7 positions match TRBD1. The CDR3 sequence is 14 residues long. Germline CDR1 is SGHRS and CDR2 is YFSETQ. Trimming removed 0 bases from V and 6 bases from J; junction bases left unmatched: 3. The CDR3 here is CASSLAAGGNEQFF. CDR3 bases: TGCGCCAGCAGCTTGGCCGCAGGGGGCAATGAGCAGTTCTTC.

With regard to this clone: Compared with germline, one end of the junction differs, possibly owing to a read error. CDR3 region: CASSYIGSGANVLTF. The CDR3 DNA sequence: TGTGCCAGCAGTTACATCGGCTCTGGGGCCAACGTGCTGACTTTC. The rearrangement joins TRBV6-5 to TRBJ2-6; maybe TRBD1 (5 bases). This CDR3 contains 15 residues. Germline CDR1 reads MNHEY; CDR2 reads SVGAGI.

The V call is TRBV7-9, the J call TRBJ2-5; 11 nucleotides match TRBD1. V was clipped by 2 bases and J by 5 bases; unmatched bases: 7. The CDR3 loop spans 16 amino acids. Germline-derived CDR1 and CDR2 are SEHNR and FQNEAQ (reference sequence). The CDR3 reads CASSLLGTGGMETQYF. The CDR3 coding sequence is TGTGCCAGCAGCTTACTTGGGACAGGGGGTATGGAGACCCAGTACTTC.

V gene TRBV3-1 (or the pseudogene TRBV3-2) combines with J gene TRBJ2-1; maybe TRBD2 (6 bases). CDR1 and CDR2 from the germline V gene are LGHDT and YNNKEL (reference sequence). Trimming cost V 1 base and J 9 bases, with 10 bases left between them. This CDR3 has 13 residues. The CDR3 loop reads CASSQALATEQFF. DNA for the CDR3: TGTGCCAGCAGCCAAGCCCTAGCGACTGAGCAGTTCTTC.

The chain recombines TRBV7-8 with TRBJ2-3; TRBD2 might be the D (6 bases). The CDR3 contains 12 residues. Trimming pared 4 bases from V and 8 bases from J, leaving 10 bases between. Germline-derived CDR1 and CDR2 are SGHVS and FQNEAQ. As DNA, the CDR3 is TGTGCCAGCAGCTCCGCGGGGAGTACGCAGTATTTT. It encodes CASSSAGSTQYF.

The chain employs TRBV5-5 and TRBJ2-3; 8 positions agree with TRBD1. V shed 4 bases, J shed 4 bases, and the junction held 8 bases outside the gene matches. Germline V gene sequence: CDR1 SGHKS, CDR2 YYEKEE (reference sequence). The CDR3 is made up of 15 amino acids. The CDR3 DNA follows: TGTGCCAGCAGCCCGTGGGCAGGGGGCGCAGATACGCAGTATTTT. Amino acid sequence: CASSPWAGGADTQYF.

The chain carries TRBV4-3 and TRBJ2-3; maybe TRBD2 (5 bases). This CDR3 has 16 residues. V dropped 2 bases and J dropped 0 bases, with 12 bases sitting between them. Germline values: CDR1 LGHNA, CDR2 YSLEER. The CDR3 is CASSQRGGSSTDTQYF. The CDR3 bases are TGCGCCAGCAGCCAACGGGGTGGATCTAGCACAGATACGCAGTATTTT.

This rearrangement joins TRBV4-1 to TRBJ1-1, with D hard to call. The germline gives CDR1 MGHRA, CDR2 YSYEKL. The V gene lost 3 bases and the J gene lost 9 bases, with 17 bases spanning the gap. This CDR3 is 14 amino acids long. The CDR3 nucleotides are TGCGCCAGCAGCCAGGGCAGAGGGCTTGAGAAAGCTTTCTTT. Translation gives CASSQGRGLEKAFF.

The chain couples TRBV4-3 to TRBJ2-7; 7 bases align to TRBD1. Trimming at V came to 3 bases and at J to 6 bases, leaving 11 bases not matched to a gene. Germline lookup yields CDR1 LGHNA and CDR2 YSLEER. CDR3 length: 15 residues. The CDR3 sequence is CASSHEDRRVSEQYF. The CDR3 region has the DNA TGCGCCAGCAGCCACGAGGACAGGCGGGTATCCGAGCAGTACTTC.

The rearrangement joins TRBV11-2 to TRBJ1-6, with TRBD1 as a possible D gene (5 bases). Germline V gene data show CDR1 as SGHAT and CDR2 as FQNNGV. The V and J ends lost 1 base and 6 bases respectively, with 7 bases between them. The CDR3 consists of 14 residues. In DNA form, the CDR3 reads TGTGCCAGCAGCTTAGCCAGGGTTAATTCACCCCTCCACTTT. Protein product: CASSLARVNSPLHF.

The chain joins TRBV9 to TRBJ2-2, with 13 bases identical to TRBD2. This CDR3 is built from 20 residues. Germline V gene sequence: CDR1 SGDLS, CDR2 YYNGEE. J lost 5 bases, V lost 7 bases, and 20 bases had no gene match. The CDR3 nucleotides read TGTGCCAGCTCTCTTTCCACGGGGGGATGGACTAGCGGGAGAACCGGGGAGCTGTTTTTT. It is translated as CASSLSTGGWTSGRTGELFF. Complete variable domain (other parts from reference TRBV9 and TRBJ2-2): DSGVTQTPKHLITATGQRVTLRCSPRSGDLSVYWYQQSLDQGLQFLIQYYNGEERAKGNILERFSAQQFPDLHSELNLSSLELGDSALYFCASSLSTGGWTSGRTGELFFGEGSRLTVL.

CDR3 in DNA: TGTGCCATCAGTGAGTTGGAGGGGTACGAGCAGTACTTC. It codes for CAISELEGYEQYF. The rearrangement joins TRBV10-3 to TRBJ2-7, with D tentatively TRBD2 (6 bases). CDR3 length: 13 residues. Deletions cut 1 base from V and 4 bases from J, with 8 bases between. Germline CDR1 ENHRY, CDR2 SYGVKD.

The chain combines TRBV4-3 with TRBJ1-1; the match to TRBD1 covers 7 bases. The germline CDR1 and CDR2 sequences are LGHNA and YSLEER. V was pared by 5 bases and J by 1 base, with 7 bases of the junction left unmatched. CDR3 length: 15 residues. The CDR3: CASSCRGQKNTEAFF. The CDR3 DNA reads as TGCGCCAGCAGCTGCCGGGGACAGAAGAACACTGAAGCTTTCTTT.

This rearrangement joins TRBV2 to TRBJ1-5; D is uncertain. This CDR3 comprises 15 residues. V was clipped by 4 bases and J by 5 bases, with 15 bases between them. Germline CDR1 SNHLY, CDR2 FYNNEI. CDR3 DNA sequence: TGTGCCAGCAGTGGGCCTTGGGCGGAGGATCAGCCCCAGCATTTT. Translation: CASSGPWAEDQPQHF.

J is TRBJ1-2 and V is TRBV5-1; 9 positions match TRBD1. V dropped 5 bases and J dropped 5; count of bases not matched to a gene: 13. Germline loops: CDR1 SGHRS, CDR2 YFSETQ. The CDR3 runs to 16 residues. For the CDR3, the DNA is TGCGCCAGCAGTTCGTCCCCCGGGACAGGGTCATATGGCTACACCTTC. Amino acid sequence: CASSSSPGTGSYGYTF.

The chain is built from TRBV28 and TRBJ2-2, with TRBD1 matching 7 bases. V gave up 3 bases and J gave up 3 bases; unmatched junction bases: 13. The CDR3 totals 18 residues. Germline V gene data show CDR1 as MDHEN and CDR2 as SYDVKM. CDR3 amino acids: CASSLIGGLKKYTGELFF. The CDR3 nucleotides are TGTGCCAGCAGTTTGATAGGGGGCCTAAAGAAATACACCGGGGAGCTGTTTTTT.

The chain recombines TRBV2 with TRBJ1-1; TRBD1 is a possible D gene (6 bases). The CDR3 has 15 amino acids. Germline V CDR1 and CDR2: SNHLY, FYNNEI. Trimming removed 6 bases at V and 6 bases at J, with 20 bases between. The CDR3 spells CASRGPQGRSSEAFF. The CDR3 nucleotides read TGTGCCAGCAGGGGACCACAGGGTAGGTCCTCTGAAGCTTTCTTT. The entire variable domain, with the rest obtained from reference TRBV2 and TRBJ1-1, is as follows: EPEVTQTPSHQVTQMGQEVILRCVPISNHLYFYWYRQILGQKVEFLVSFYNNEISEKSEIFDDQFSVERPDGSNFTLKIRSTKLEDSAMYFCASRGPQGRSSEAFFGQGTRLTVV.

The chain is built from TRBV7-8 and TRBJ2-7; 8 nucleotides align to TRBD2. The CDR3 totals 15 residues. V dropped 5 bases and J dropped 2; count of bases not matched to a gene: 8. Germline loops: CDR1 SGHVS, CDR2 FQNEAQ. DNA for the CDR3: TGTGCCAGCAGCGCGCAAGCGGGGGTGGCCTACGAGCAGTACTTC. This gives the protein CASSAQAGVAYEQYF.

V gene TRBV6-5 combines with J gene TRBJ1-1; TRBD1 is a possible D gene (6 bases). Germline V lookup: CDR1 MNHEY, CDR2 SVGAGI. V dropped 8 bases and J dropped 0 bases, with 10 bases sitting between them. The CDR3 contains 13 residues. The CDR3 bases are TGTGCCAGCCGGACAGTCATGAACACTGAAGCTTTCTTT. Translated, it gives CASRTVMNTEAFF.

This clone was detected a few times. The genes are TRBV21-1 and TRBJ2-1; the table's D call TRBD2 went unverified against the DNA. TRBV21-1 has pseudogene status. The CDR3 is 17 amino acids. The CDR3 protein is CASSRGTSGRLGNEQFF. DNA of the CDR3: TGTGCCAGCAGCAGAGGGACTAGCGGGAGGCTGGGGAATGAGCAGTTCTTC.

This clone has only one observation. V and J are TRBV19 and TRBJ2-7; perhaps TRBD1 as D (7 bases). This CDR3 is 16 amino acids long. Germline V lookup: CDR1 LNHDA, CDR2 SQIVND (reference sequence). Trimming removed 5 bases from V and 1 base from J, with 18 bases in between. CDR3 bases: TGTGCCAGTAGTGTCCGGCGGGACAGTTTATCCTACGAGCAGTACTTC. Translation: CASSVRRDSLSYEQYF.

The rearrangement joins TRBV28 to TRBJ1-1; D possibly corresponds to TRBD1 (5 bases). Trimming removed 2 bases from V and 4 bases from J, with 17 bases in between. The CDR3 length is 16 residues. Germline loops: CDR1 MDHEN, CDR2 SYDVKM. As DNA, the CDR3 is TGTGCCAGCAGTTTAAGGACACAACTACGAGGCACTGAAGCTTTCTTT. Amino acids: CASSLRTQLRGTEAFF.